This TCR beta chain appears in the sequencing data of a study of memory CD4+ T cells and cytomegalovirus serostatus. Study summary: Healthy Belgian adult donors included about 10 CMV-positive and some 24 CMV-negative people.

As regards this clone: The target antigen is unknown.

This table comes from immunoSEQ multiplex PCR, and its TCRdb copy is limited to in-frame clones, with some not included. This sample has 50,000 to 65,000 clones, with about three quarters found just once. The study's findings and limits: CMV serostatus prediction reached median AUC 0.95, or 0.91 with US-trained model. Each of 65 to 75 CMV-associated TCRbeta sequences occurred in one to five individuals.

Single viable CD3+CD4+CD8-CD45RO+ cells were sorted as the memory CD4+ T cells. This CDR3 contains 16 residues. V lost 4 bases, J lost 0 bases, and 13 bases lay in between. Germline V gives CDR1 SNHLY, CDR2 FYNNEI. This sequence was found in an adult in good health and CMV-seropositive. The chain links TRBV2 to TRBJ1-3; no definite D call. Sequenced material: memory CD4+ T cells from blood. CDR3 nucleotides: TGTGCCAGCAGTGCCGACCGTCCGGTCTCTGGAAACACCATATATTTT. Its translation: CASSADRPVSGNTIYF.